This T cell receptor (beta chain) was observed in a study of T cell clonality in common variable immunodeficiency. Notes on the study in general: Authors noted CVID clonality's cause needs subpopulation repertoire sequencing. Compared with healthy controls, CVID subjects showed increased TCRbeta clonality, mostly in about a third.

Profiled with immunoSEQ multiplex PCR; TCRdb holds only in-frame clones, not every one. The sample yields about 35,000 clones, without any singletons. This clone has just a few counts. Antigen specificity is unknown. The read ends 3 residues early relative to the CDR3; the germline J gene fills the gap. Per germline, CDR1 WSHSY and CDR2 SAAADI. The CDR3 is 16 amino acids. V was cut by 2 bases and J by 6 bases, with 14 bases left in between. What was sequenced was peripheral blood mononuclear cells. The chain joins TRBV10-2 to TRBJ1-6; tentative D call: TRBD1 (5 bases). This sequence was found in a person between 18 and 70 years old in good health. CDR3 DNA (partial): TGCGCCAGCAGTGAGCATCGACAGAGATCTAATTCACCC. This sequence encodes CASSEHRQRSNSP. The whole CDR3 is CASSEHRQRSNSPLHF.